These 28 T cell receptor beta chains were all obtained from the same sample, sequenced in a study of blood T cell repertoires in COVID-19 (dated by TCRdb to 2020 to 2022). The library was built by means of the immunoSEQ multiplex PCR assay. Entries here come from immuneACCESS through TCRdb and include only in-frame sequences with V and J called. Some clones fail to appear in such tables; in the studies checked, an unresolved V gene covers under half of the shortfall, and the cause of the remainder is unknown. This sample holds under 95,000 clones; roughly 83% were observed only once. Together, the top ten hold approximately 10% of the sample. The sequenced material came from peripheral blood. These receptor sequences come from a human donor in a cohort sampled during active COVID-19.

The chain joins TRBV3-1 (or the pseudogene TRBV3-2) to TRBJ1-2; D is uncertain. Trimming removed 2 bases from V and 1 base from J, with 5 bases in between. CDR3 length: 13 residues. Germline assignment: CDR1 LGHDT and CDR2 YNNKEL (reference sequence). CDR3 sequence (DNA): TGTGCCAGCAGCCAACGGGATAACTATGGCTACACCTTC. Amino acids: CASSQRDNYGYTF.

The chain combines TRBV28 with TRBJ1-6; 11 nucleotides line up with TRBD1. V was pared by 4 bases and J by 8 bases, with 4 bases of the junction left unmatched. This CDR3 comprises 15 residues. Germline CDR1 is MDHEN and CDR2 is SYDVKM. CDR3 region: CASSSRDRGYSPLHF. Here the CDR3 DNA reads TGTGCCAGCAGTTCCCGGGACAGGGGGTATTCACCCCTCCACTTT. Full variable domain (missing parts from reference TRBV28 and TRBJ1-6): DVKVTQSSRYLVKRTGEKVFLECVQDMDHENMFWYRQDPGLGLRLIYFSYDVKMKEKGDIPEGYSVSREKKERFSLILESASTNQTSMYLCASSSRDRGYSPLHFGNGTRLTVT.

This chain uses TRBV24-1 with TRBJ2-3; TRBD1 matches at 10 bases. V was clipped by 1 base and J by 5 bases; unmatched bases: 5. Germline-derived CDR1 and CDR2 are KGHDR and SFDVKD. This CDR3 has 16 residues. The DNA for the CDR3 is TGTGCCACCAGTGATTTCGACAGGGGGCGTGAAGATACGCAGTATTTT. Translated: CATSDFDRGREDTQYF.

V is TRBV18 and J is TRBJ2-7; 7 nucleotides agree with TRBD1. The CDR3 has 15 residues. Germline-derived CDR1 and CDR2 are KGHSH and LQKENI. J was trimmed by 7 bases and V by 3 bases; bases with no gene match: 12. For the CDR3, the DNA is TGTGCCAGCTCACCTACTACGGACAGGATGAGGGAGCAGTACTTC. Encoded protein: CASSPTTDRMREQYF.

This rearrangement joins TRBV7-2 to TRBJ1-1; D is undetermined. Trimming shortened V by 1 base and J by 1 base, and 4 bases separated the two germline ends. CDR1 and CDR2 from the germline V gene are SGHTA and FQGNSA. This CDR3 contains 13 residues. The CDR3, as DNA: TGTGCCAGCAGCTTAGATAGGAACACTGAAGCTTTCTTT. This codes for CASSLDRNTEAFF.

This clone occurred once. The V call is TRBV3-1 (or the pseudogene TRBV3-2), the J call TRBJ1-2, with 9 positions matching TRBD1. J gave up 8 bases and V 0 bases, and 7 bases lay outside the gene matches. The CDR3 is 15 residues long. Germline V gives CDR1 LGHDT, CDR2 YNNKEL (reference sequence). The chain's CDR3 is CASSQETTGGRGYTF. The CDR3 DNA sequence: TGTGCCAGCAGCCAAGAGACGACAGGGGGAAGAGGCTACACCTTC.

V and J are TRBV6-5 and TRBJ2-5, with 8 bases lining up with TRBD1. The V segment lost 2 bases and the J segment 4 bases; nucleotides outside the gene matches: 0. CDR1 and CDR2 (germline): MNHEY, SVGAGI. The CDR3 runs 13 residues. The CDR3 DNA reads TGTGCCAGCAGTTACGACAGGGGAGAGACCCAGTACTTC. Protein product: CASSYDRGETQYF.

The V call is TRBV6-5, the J call TRBJ1-5, with D maybe TRBD1 (5 bases). The V gene lost 4 bases and the J gene lost 3 bases, with 10 bases spanning the gap. The CDR3 is 14 amino acids. Germline V gives CDR1 MNHEY, CDR2 SVGAGI. CDR3 sequence (DNA): TGTGCCAGCAGTTTTCAGGGTACCAATCAGCCCCAGCATTTT. Residues: CASSFQGTNQPQHF.

This rearrangement joins TRBV18 to TRBJ2-7; maybe TRBD1 (6 bases). The germline V gene encodes CDR1 KGHSH and CDR2 LQKENI. There are 15 residues in the CDR3. Deletions cut 4 bases from V and 5 bases from J, with 18 bases between. The DNA of the CDR3 is TGTGCCAGCTCACTTCCGACAGGCACATCCCACGAGCAGTACTTC. This encodes CASSLPTGTSHEQYF.

A remark on this clone: Other DNA sequences in the same sample also yield this CDR3. This chain uses TRBV28 with TRBJ1-5, with TRBD1 matching over 7 bases. Trimming cost V 2 bases and J 7 bases; bases outside gene matches: 2. The CDR3 loop spans 13 amino acids. CDR1 is MDHEN, CDR2 SYDVKM, per germline. DNA for the CDR3: TGTGCCAGCAGTTTAACAGGGGACCAGCCCCAGCATTTT. Protein: CASSLTGDQPQHF.

The chain recombines TRBV18 with TRBJ2-2, with D possibly being TRBD1 (5 bases). Looked up from germline, CDR1 is KGHSH and CDR2 is LQKENI. The CDR3 extends over 15 amino acids. The V gene lost 5 bases and the J gene lost 0 bases, with 10 bases spanning the gap. The CDR3 DNA follows: TGTGCCAGCTCAAAGGACAATTCGAACACCGGGGAGCTGTTTTTT. This gives the protein CASSKDNSNTGELFF.

The gene calls are TRBV24-1 and TRBJ2-5; 10 positions agree with TRBD1. V lost 7 bases and J lost 0; bases outside the gene matches: 13. Germline lookup yields CDR1 KGHDR and CDR2 SFDVKD. The CDR3 is made up of 18 amino acids. The CDR3 loop reads CATRDRDRGPPNQETQYF. The CDR3 nucleotides read TGTGCCACCAGAGACCGGGACAGGGGCCCCCCTAACCAAGAGACCCAGTACTTC.

The chain uses TRBV28 and TRBJ1-2; no firm D call. Germline V gene data show CDR1 as MDHEN and CDR2 as SYDVKM. Trimming shortened V by 6 bases and J by 1 base, and 6 bases separated the two germline ends. The CDR3 is 12 residues long. CDR3 in amino acids: CASRGVNYGYTF. CDR3 DNA sequence: TGTGCCAGCAGGGGCGTTAACTATGGCTACACCTTC.

The V call is TRBV5-4, the J call TRBJ2-6; D is undetermined. Looked up from germline, CDR1 is SGHNT and CDR2 is YYREEE (reference sequence). Trimming removed 5 bases at V and 0 bases at J, with 6 bases between. The CDR3 runs 14 residues. The CDR3 DNA follows: TGTGCCAGCAGTGAGAGCTCTGGGGCCAACGTCCTGACTTTC. It specifies CASSESSGANVLTF.

This clone was picked up a small number of times. This chain connects TRBV29-1 to TRBJ2-1; no clear D. The V gene lost 4 bases and the J gene lost 8 bases, with 15 bases spanning the gap. CDR1 and CDR2 (germline): SQVTM, ANQGSEA. The CDR3 sequence is 13 residues long. The DNA of the CDR3 is TGCAGCGTTGTGCGGTACCCGGTCTATGAGCAGTTCTTC. Translation: CSVVRYPVYEQFF.

The gene calls are TRBV7-2 and TRBJ2-7; the D is unclear. V was clipped by 4 bases and J by 6 bases, with 13 bases between them. CDR3 length equals 13 residues. The germline CDR1 and CDR2 sequences are SGHTA and FQGNSA. The CDR3 reads CASSSPTPGEQYF. The CDR3 DNA reads as TGTGCCAGCAGCTCGCCCACTCCTGGCGAGCAGTACTTC. Filled out from reference TRBV7-2 and TRBJ2-7, the complete variable domain reads GAGVSQSPSNKVTEKGKDVELRCDPISGHTALYWYRQSLGQGLEFLIYFQGNSAPDKSGLPSDRFSAERTGGSVSTLTIQRTQQEDSAVYLCASSSPTPGEQYFGPGTRLTVT.

The CDR3 loop reads CASRVSGSSEFYNEQFF. The CDR3 DNA reads as TGTGCCAGCCGTGTTAGCGGGAGTTCGGAGTTTTACAATGAGCAGTTCTTC. The chain links TRBV2 to TRBJ2-1; TRBD2 aligns across 9 bases. V lost 8 bases and J lost 4; bases outside the gene matches: 15. The V gene's germline CDR1 is SNHLY and CDR2 FYNNEI. The CDR3 is made up of 17 amino acids.

This chain uses TRBV6-1 with TRBJ1-5; D possibly corresponds to TRBD1 (5 bases). Trimming shortened V by 2 bases and J by 2 bases, and 7 bases separated the two germline ends. The germline gives CDR1 MNHNS, CDR2 SASEGT. The CDR3 contains 14 residues. CDR3 DNA sequence: TGTGCCAGCAGTGAACTAGGGGGCAATCAGCCCCAGCATTTT. This gives the protein CASSELGGNQPQHF.

The CDR3: CASRQDPGNTIYF. CDR3 coding DNA: TGCGCCAGCAGACAGGATCCGGGAAACACCATATATTTT. The chain couples TRBV5-1 to TRBJ1-3; perhaps TRBD1 as D (5 bases). This CDR3 is 13 amino acids long. CDR1 is SGHRS, CDR2 YFSETQ, per germline. V lost 5 bases, J lost 4 bases, and 10 bases lay in between. Full variable domain (rest looked up from reference TRBV5-1 and TRBJ1-3): KAGVTQTPRYLIKTRGQQVTLSCSPISGHRSVSWYQQTPGQGLQFLFEYFSETQRNKGNFPGRFSGRQFSNSRSEMNVSTLELGDSALYLCASRQDPGNTIYFGEGSWLTVV.

This clone was seen once. The chain has TRBV28 and TRBJ1-4; 9 nucleotides agree with TRBD1. J lost 8 bases, V lost 6 bases, and 4 bases had no gene match. Germline CDR1 MDHEN, CDR2 SYDVKM. This CDR3 contains 13 residues. CDR3 loop: CASRQGAWEKLFF. The CDR3 nucleotides read TGTGCCAGCAGACAGGGGGCATGGGAAAAACTGTTTTTT.

V and J are TRBV27 and TRBJ1-1; tentatively, D is TRBD1 (5 bases). Germline CDR1 and CDR2: MNHEY and SMNVEV (reference sequence). The CDR3 has 12 amino acids. V was pared by 6 bases and J by 7 bases, with 12 bases between. The CDR3 here is CASRRGQGEAFF. CDR3 nucleotide sequence: TGTGCCAGCAGAAGAGGTCAGGGTGAAGCTTTCTTT.

There are a few counts of this clone. This rearrangement joins TRBV5-8 to TRBJ2-7, with D maybe TRBD2 (6 bases). Germline V lookup: CDR1 SGHTS, CDR2 YDEGEE. The CDR3 covers 14 residues. V was shortened by 1 base and J by 3 bases, with 11 bases between the two germline ends. CDR3 protein: CASSLTPGVYEQYF. DNA of the CDR3: TGTGCCAGCAGCTTGACCCCGGGGGTCTACGAGCAGTACTTC.

This clone occurred once. As DNA, the CDR3 is TGTGCCAGCAGTTTACTCGATCAGCCCCAGCATTTT. This codes for CASSLLDQPQHF. This chain uses TRBV28 with TRBJ1-5; D call uncertain. V was shortened by 2 bases and J by 5 bases, with 4 bases between the two germline ends. The CDR3 covers 12 residues. Germline CDR1 and CDR2: MDHEN and SYDVKM.

This sequence joins TRBV19 and TRBJ2-7; 7 nucleotides match TRBD2. Germline values: CDR1 LNHDA, CDR2 SQIVND (reference sequence). V gave up 5 bases and J gave up 6 bases; unmatched junction bases: 7. The CDR3 sequence is 13 residues long. The CDR3 spells CASSWRETGEQYF. CDR3 in DNA: TGTGCCAGTAGTTGGCGGGAGACTGGCGAGCAGTACTTC.

This chain links TRBV10-2 with TRBJ1-4, with D unresolved. Trimming left V 8 bases short and J 5 bases short, with 12 bases between. In germline, CDR1 is WSHSY, CDR2 SAAADI. This CDR3 has 13 residues. CDR3 nucleotide sequence: TGCGCCAGCCAACGTCTCCTAAATGAAAAACTGTTTTTT. Translation: CASQRLLNEKLFF.

This clone has just a few counts. This chain links TRBV5-1 with TRBJ1-6, with D possibly matching TRBD1 (5 bases). Germline CDR1 reads SGHRS; CDR2 reads YFSETQ. V was pared by 0 bases and J by 9 bases, with 10 bases between. This CDR3 contains 14 residues. In DNA form, the CDR3 reads TGCGCCAGCAGCTTGGGGGCAGGGCGTTCACCCCTCCACTTT. Protein: CASSLGAGRSPLHF.

This chain connects TRBV3-1 (or the pseudogene TRBV3-2) to TRBJ2-3; possible D gene TRBD2, 6 bases. Germline CDR1 is LGHDT and CDR2 is YNNKEL (reference sequence). The CDR3 totals 16 residues. V was clipped by 1 base and J by 5 bases, with 16 bases between them. CDR3 amino acids: CASSQVLAAGEDTQYF. In nucleotides, the CDR3 is TGTGCCAGCAGCCAAGTACTAGCCGCCGGTGAAGATACGCAGTATTTT.

In the case of this clone: This CDR3 is also generated by other DNA sequences in the sample. J is TRBJ2-3 and V is TRBV3-1 (or the pseudogene TRBV3-2); 8 bases match TRBD2. V lost 4 bases, J lost 3 bases, and 9 bases stayed unmatched. This CDR3 has 16 residues. Germline V gene data show CDR1 as LGHDT and CDR2 as YNNKEL (reference sequence). The CDR3 spells CASSLGGRGVTDTQYF. The CDR3 nucleotides are TGTGCCAGCAGCCTTGGCGGGCGGGGGGTAACAGATACGCAGTATTTT.